This entry is about one T cell receptor (beta chain). As yet, its antigen is unknown. The sample comes from a study of T cells expressing NK-cell markers. Study as a whole: Sorted CD3+CD56+NKG2C+, CD3+CD56+NKG2C- and CD3+CD56-NKG2C+ T-cell subsets were beta-chain profiled. HCMV seropositivity marked most of the eight sequenced donors; one was seronegative.

As the method of synthesis, 5'RACE template switching with UMIs yielded TCR beta cDNA. From its re-call of the 5' RACE reads, TCRdb lists each CDR3 protein once, without DNA. The listing contains around 100,000 distinct CDR3 sequences. Germline V gene data show CDR1 as DFQATT and CDR2 as SNEGSKA (reference sequence). The length of the CDR3 is 14 residues. Regarding the study as a whole: A range of about 1.0-8% of CD8+ T cells consisted of dominant NKG2C+ clonotypes in several donors.

The V call is TRBV20-1, the J call TRBJ2-4; TCRdb indicates TRBD2, and absent DNA this call remains unverified. The TCR originated in a woman aged 18 to 75 in good health. The sample consisted of blood T cells: a sorted CD56 or NKG2C T cell subset, CD4+ or CD8+ T cells, or bulk PBMC T cells (not recorded which). The CDR3 sequence: CSAYLAGGKNIQYF.